Listed here are 24 T cell receptor beta chains from one sample, sequenced in a study of OX40 agonist ivuxolimab in advanced cancers. TCRdb's copy holds only in-frame clones and misses some; the assay was immunoSEQ multiplex PCR. The table shows 40,000 to 45,000 clones, with more than 70% occurring only once. The sample here was CD4+ or CD8+ T cells sorted from blood, taken in a trial of the OX40 agonist ivuxolimab. The receptors were gathered from an adult with an advanced solid tumor such as melanoma, head and neck, liver or kidney cancer.

J is TRBJ1-6 and V is TRBV9; 7 bases line up with TRBD1. The CDR3 has 16 residues. CDR1 and CDR2 from the germline V gene are SGDLS and YYNGEE. Germline trimming cut 4 bases from V and 7 bases from J; bases unmatched to any gene: 11. The CDR3 region is CASSTERQGSNSPLHF. CDR3 bases: TGTGCCAGCAGCACAGAACGACAGGGCTCGAATTCACCCCTCCACTTT. The complete variable domain, with remaining parts taken from reference TRBV9 and TRBJ1-6, reads DSGVTQTPKHLITATGQRVTLRCSPRSGDLSVYWYQQSLDQGLQFLIQYYNGEERAKGNILERFSAQQFPDLHSELNLSSLELGDSALYFCASSTERQGSNSPLHFGNGTRLTVT.

The chain carries TRBV20-1 and TRBJ2-7; D uncertain. Germline-derived CDR1 and CDR2 are DFQATT and SNEGSKA (reference sequence). The V and J ends lost 5 bases and 2 bases respectively, with 7 bases between them. The CDR3 sequence is 11 residues long. The CDR3 loop reads CSAGPTYEQYF. The CDR3 DNA is TGCAGTGCTGGACCAACCTACGAGCAGTACTTC.

The chain employs TRBV6-1 and TRBJ2-7, with TRBD1 matching over 7 bases. The CDR3 runs 15 residues. Germline V gives CDR1 MNHNS, CDR2 SASEGT. The trim removed 4 bases at V and 3 bases at J, leaving 9 bases unmatched. The CDR3 here is CASSVTGTVGYEQYF. CDR3 DNA: TGTGCCAGCAGTGTAACCGGGACAGTAGGCTACGAGCAGTACTTC.

The rearrangement joins TRBV5-5 to TRBJ2-5, with 10 bases aligning to TRBD1. V lost 1 base to trimming and J lost 4 bases; unmatched junction nucleotides: 7. Germline CDR1 is SGHKS and CDR2 is YYEKEE (reference sequence). The CDR3 has 16 amino acids. The CDR3 bases are TGTGCCAGCAGCTTGTTAGGGACAGGGGTGGGAGAGACCCAGTACTTC. The encoded protein is CASSLLGTGVGETQYF.

J is TRBJ1-2 and V is TRBV28; 7 positions agree with TRBD1. V shed 4 bases and J 4 bases; nucleotides not matched to a gene: 9. This CDR3 comprises 15 residues. Germline CDR1 is MDHEN and CDR2 is SYDVKM. The CDR3 reads CASSSGTATGYGYTF. CDR3 DNA: TGTGCCAGCAGTTCCGGGACAGCTACAGGCTATGGCTACACCTTC.

This chain links TRBV28 with TRBJ1-2; tentative D call: TRBD1 (6 bases). The length of the CDR3 is 13 residues. Trimming removed 3 bases at V and 2 bases at J, with 7 bases between. CDR1 and CDR2 (germline): MDHEN, SYDVKM. The CDR3 region has the DNA TGTGCCAGCAGTTTGGGGGGCAACTATGGCTACACCTTC. Its translation is CASSLGGNYGYTF.

This clone was seen a single time. The genes are TRBV6-5 and TRBJ2-5; tentative D call: TRBD1 (5 bases). The J call is doubtful: the DNA matches TRBJ2-7 better. Germline CDR1 and CDR2: MNHEY and SVGAGI. The CDR3 has 15 residues. The CDR3 bases are TGTGCCAGCAGTTACTCGACGCGCAGGGCCCACGAGCAGTACTTC. It yields the protein CASSYSTRRAHEQYF.

This chain connects TRBV6-5 to TRBJ2-1; 8 bases agree with TRBD1. V dropped 2 bases and J dropped 2; count of bases not matched to a gene: 5. The CDR3 has 16 amino acids. Germline V lookup: CDR1 MNHEY, CDR2 SVGAGI. As DNA, the CDR3 is TGTGCCAGCAGTTACGGACAGGGAGGTACCTACAATGAGCAGTTCTTC. This encodes CASSYGQGGTYNEQFF.

As to this clone: Different DNA sequences within this sample yield the same CDR3. CDR3 amino acids: CASSLGGSSYEQYF. The DNA of the CDR3 is TGCGCCAGCAGCTTGGGGGGCAGTTCCTACGAGCAGTACTTC. This chain joins TRBV5-1 and TRBJ2-7, with D tentatively TRBD1 (5 bases). The CDR3 spans 14 residues. Trimming left V 0 bases short and J 1 base short, with 8 bases between. CDR1 and CDR2 (germline): SGHRS, YFSETQ.

The V and J genes are TRBV19 and TRBJ2-3; 11 bases map to TRBD2. CDR3 length equals 14 residues. The germline V gene has CDR1 LNHDA and CDR2 SQIVND (reference sequence). V was pared by 6 bases and J by 3 bases, with 2 bases of the junction left unmatched. CDR3 loop: CASRTSGRTDTQYF. The CDR3 bases are TGTGCCAGTAGAACTAGCGGGAGAACAGATACGCAGTATTTT.

V and J are TRBV4-1 and TRBJ2-7, with 8 bases lining up with TRBD1. Germline trimming cut 4 bases from V and 1 base from J; bases unmatched to any gene: 6. CDR3 length: 15 amino acids. Germline V lookup: CDR1 MGHRA, CDR2 YSYEKL. Here the CDR3 reads CASSRGQAPSYEQYF. The CDR3 DNA follows: TGCGCCAGCAGCCGGGGACAGGCCCCGTCCTACGAGCAGTACTTC.

This chain connects TRBV30 to TRBJ2-1; D is ambiguous. V dropped 2 bases and J dropped 4 bases, with 9 bases sitting between them. The CDR3 is made up of 13 amino acids. Germline V gives CDR1 GTSNPN, CDR2 SVGIG (reference sequence). The CDR3 spells CAWSPYYYNEQFF. As DNA, the CDR3 is TGTGCCTGGAGTCCATACTATTACAATGAGCAGTTCTTC.

The CDR3 protein is CASSFPPGGPDTGELFF. The CDR3 nucleotides read TGCGCCAGCAGCTTTCCCCCGGGAGGGCCTGACACCGGGGAGCTGTTTTTT. V usage is TRBV5-1 and J usage is TRBJ2-2; TRBD2 agrees at 8 bases. The CDR3 totals 17 residues. Germline CDR1 and CDR2: SGHRS and YFSETQ. V dropped 2 bases and J dropped 3; count of bases not matched to a gene: 9.

This clone was counted a few times. The rearrangement joins TRBV12-5 to TRBJ2-5, with D possibly called TRBD1 or TRBD2 (7 bases each). Germline V CDR1 and CDR2: LGHNT, FRNRAP. CDR3 length equals 11 residues. CDR3: CASGTEETQYF. The CDR3 region has the DNA TGTGCCAGCGGGACAGAAGAGACCCAGTACTTC. Together with reference TRBV12-5 and TRBJ2-5, the CDR3 gives the full variable domain: DARVTQTPRHKVTEMGQEVTMRCQPILGHNTVFWYRQTMMQGLELLAYFRNRAPLDDSGMPKDRFSAEMPDATLATLKIQPSEPRDSAVYFCASGTEETQYFGPGTRLLVL.

V usage is TRBV20-1 and J usage is TRBJ2-7; maybe TRBD1 (5 bases). Trimming stripped 6 bases from V and 13 bases from J, with 16 bases between. The V gene's germline CDR1 is DFQATT and CDR2 SNEGSKA (reference sequence). The CDR3 covers 10 residues. The CDR3 region has the DNA TGCAGTGCACTTGACAGACGGGCTTACTTC. Its protein product is CSALDRRAYF.

The rearrangement links TRBV6-1 to TRBJ2-1, with 9 bases matching TRBD2. V trimming: 7 bases; J trimming: 1 base; junction bases outside the gene matches: 5. Per germline, CDR1 MNHNS and CDR2 SASEGT. CDR3 length: 15 amino acids. CDR3 coding DNA: TGTGCCAGCATCCGAGCGGGAGGTTCCTACAATGAGCAGTTCTTC. Protein sequence: CASIRAGGSYNEQFF.

The rearrangement links TRBV7-9 to TRBJ1-1; unclear D gene. Trimming cost V 1 base and J 0 bases, with 3 bases left between them. Germline V gene data show CDR1 as SEHNR and CDR2 as FQNEAQ (reference sequence). The CDR3 is made up of 13 amino acids. CDR3 protein: CASSLGMNTEAFF. The CDR3 region has the DNA TGTGCCAGCAGCTTAGGAATGAACACTGAAGCTTTCTTT.

V and J are TRBV19 and TRBJ2-5; D possibly corresponds to TRBD2 (6 bases). The closer fit of TRBJ2-7 to the DNA end suggests the J call may be wrong. CDR3 length: 14 amino acids. CDR1 LNHDA and CDR2 SQIVND come from the germline V gene (reference sequence). In DNA, the CDR3 is TGTGCCAGTAGTACGCCGGGACTGGGGGACGAGCAGTACTTC. Translated: CASSTPGLGDEQYF.

The CDR3 loop is CASRNRTGPYEQYF. DNA for the CDR3: TGCGCCAGCAGAAACCGGACGGGCCCCTACGAGCAGTACTTC. The V and J genes are TRBV5-1 and TRBJ2-7, with unresolved D. CDR1 is SGHRS and CDR2 is YFSETQ in the germline V gene. The CDR3 covers 14 residues. V lost 5 bases, J lost 2 bases, and 14 bases lay in between. The entire variable domain, with the rest obtained from reference TRBV5-1 and TRBJ2-7, is as follows: KAGVTQTPRYLIKTRGQQVTLSCSPISGHRSVSWYQQTPGQGLQFLFEYFSETQRNKGNFPGRFSGRQFSNSRSEMNVSTLELGDSALYLCASRNRTGPYEQYFGPGTRLTVT.

The chain couples TRBV4-2 to TRBJ1-3, with TRBD1 matching 8 bases. After removal of 3 bases from V and 5 bases from J, the junction contained 3 bases not matched to a gene. The CDR3 totals 14 residues. CDR1 LGHNA and CDR2 YNFKEQ come from the germline V gene. CDR3 loop: CASSQTGARNTIYF. The DNA of the CDR3 is TGTGCCAGCAGCCAGACAGGGGCGAGAAACACCATATATTTT.

This chain connects TRBV14 to TRBJ2-1; TRBD2 matches at 9 bases. J gave up 3 bases and V 0 bases, and 6 bases lay outside the gene matches. This CDR3 comprises 17 residues. Germline CDR1 and CDR2: SGHDN and FVKESK. The CDR3 DNA follows: TGTGCCAGCAGCCAAGAGATTCGACTAGCGGTCTACAATGAGCAGTTCTTC. It specifies CASSQEIRLAVYNEQFF.

CDR3 protein: CASSFAIRTAHNYGYTF. Here the CDR3 DNA reads TGTGCCAGCAGCTTCGCGATTCGGACAGCGCATAACTATGGCTACACCTTC. The chain is built from TRBV7-8 and TRBJ1-2; perhaps TRBD1 as D (6 bases). Between the trimmed V and J ends, which lost 3 bases and 1 base, there was a span of 18 bases. The CDR3 length is 17 residues. Looked up from germline, CDR1 is SGHVS and CDR2 is FQNEAQ.

The gene calls are TRBV5-1 and TRBJ2-5, with 10 bases that match TRBD1. Trimming at V came to 4 bases and at J to 4 bases, leaving 7 bases not matched to a gene. Per the germline V gene, CDR1 is SGHRS and CDR2 is YFSETQ. The CDR3 consists of 15 residues. CDR3 bases: TGCGCCAGCAGCACCAGGACAGGGGGTGGAGAGACCCAGTACTTC. Residues: CASSTRTGGGETQYF.

The chain combines TRBV29-1 with TRBJ2-2; possible D gene TRBD2, 6 bases. Trimming shortened V by 5 bases and J by 2 bases, and 15 bases separated the two germline ends. This CDR3 region has 15 residues. Germline CDR1 SQVTM, CDR2 ANQGSEA. The CDR3 reads CSVTGERHNTGELFF. The CDR3 DNA reads as TGCAGCGTTACGGGGGAGCGTCACAACACCGGGGAGCTGTTTTTT.